One sample yielded the 25 T cell receptor beta chains listed below, sequenced in a study of molecular identifiers for immune sequencing clone quantification. TCRdb re-called the PCR reads with MiXCR, one entry per CDR3 protein. The sample shows about 97,000 distinct CDR3 sequences, roughly a quarter of them seen only once. The sequenced material came from naive CD8+ T cells from blood, with Jurkat cell RNA spiked in. Subset: FACS-sorted CD8+CD4-CCR7+CD45RA+ naive T cells. Receptor source: a human donor in good health. Some libraries in this study had Jurkat cell RNA spiked in.

This clonotype was detected ten times or more. This chain connects TRBV6-1 to TRBJ2-2, with 15 bases fitting TRBD2. Germline CDR1 MNHNS, CDR2 SASEGT. The CDR3 runs to 18 residues. J was trimmed by 4 bases and V by 3 bases; bases with no gene match: 6. CDR3 amino acids: CASSDPWTSGGATGELFF. For the CDR3, the DNA is TGTGCCAGCAGTGACCCCTGGACTAGCGGGGGGGCCACCGGGGAGCTGTTTTTT.

Comment on this clonotype: Possible read error: a much larger clone is one base away. This chain joins TRBV20-1 and TRBJ1-3; D not resolved. There are 14 residues in the CDR3. Per the germline V gene, CDR1 is DFQATT and CDR2 is SNEGSKA (reference sequence). The CDR3: CSATSRDSGKTIYF. The CDR3 DNA is TGCAGTGCTACTAGCAGAGACTCTGGAAAGACCATATATTTT.

This chain connects TRBV27 to TRBJ1-1; 7 bases align to TRBD1. The V and J ends lost 5 bases and 2 bases, in that order; junction bases with no gene match: 5. CDR3 size: 14 residues. Per germline, CDR1 MNHEY and CDR2 SMNVEV (reference sequence). The CDR3 nucleotides are TGTGCCAGCAGTCAGACAGGGTACAACACTGAAGCTTTCTTT. Its protein is CASSQTGYNTEAFF.

This clonotype showed up just a few times. One end of the junction fails to match germline, which may point to a read error. The chain recombines TRBV20-1 with TRBJ2-5, with D possibly being TRBD2 (5 bases). Germline lookup yields CDR1 DFQATT and CDR2 SNEGSKA (reference sequence). The CDR3 contains 13 residues. This CDR3 reads CGASREYQETQYF. The CDR3 region has the DNA TGCGGTGCTAGTAGGGAGTACCAAGAGACCCAGTACTTC.

This chain links TRBV6-1 with TRBJ1-1, with D perhaps matching TRBD1 (5 bases). There are 14 residues in the CDR3. The V gene's germline CDR1 is MNHNS and CDR2 SASEGT. Trimming took 2 bases from V and 2 from J, leaving 9 bases between them. The CDR3 region has the DNA TGTGCCAGCAGTGAACGGGGGATAAACACTGAAGCTTTCTTT. It specifies CASSERGINTEAFF.

This clonotype was recorded many times. This chain links TRBV10-2 with TRBJ2-7; perhaps D is TRBD1 or TRBD2 (5 bases each). V gave up 8 bases and J gave up 6 bases, with 17 bases separating them. The CDR3 extends over 13 amino acids. The germline CDR1 and CDR2 sequences are WSHSY and SAAADI. This CDR3 reads CASRDSVGGEQYF. The CDR3 nucleotides are TGCGCCAGCCGCGACAGCGTTGGGGGCGAGCAGTACTTC.

This clonotype appeared a few times. This CDR3 reads CASSITQGYDEQYF. The CDR3 DNA sequence: TGTGCCAGCAGTATCACACAGGGGTACGACGAGCAGTACTTC. The chain is built from TRBV12-3 or TRBV12-4 and TRBJ2-7; TRBD1 aligns across 7 bases. Germline trimming cut 5 bases from V and 5 bases from J; bases unmatched to any gene: 9. The CDR3 sequence is 14 residues long.

The rearrangement uses TRBV2 and TRBJ2-3, with 8 bases that match TRBD2. With V trimmed by 2 bases and J by 2 bases, 6 bases remained unmatched. Germline V gene lookup returns CDR1 SNHLY and CDR2 FYNNEI. The CDR3 runs to 16 residues. Here the CDR3 DNA reads TGTGCCAGCAGTGAAAGTGGCGGGGGGCCCACAGATACGCAGTATTTT. It specifies CASSESGGGPTDTQYF.

The rearrangement joins TRBV20-1 to TRBJ2-3; 13 bases are shared with TRBD2. The CDR3 has 16 residues. Per the germline V gene, CDR1 is DFQATT and CDR2 is SNEGSKA (reference sequence). J was trimmed by 4 bases and V by 6 bases; bases with no gene match: 10. The CDR3 is CSAPGLAGAGPDTQYF. In DNA, the CDR3 is TGCAGTGCCCCCGGACTAGCGGGAGCGGGGCCAGATACGCAGTATTTT.

V is TRBV7-6 and J is TRBJ2-3; 7 nucleotides match TRBD2. The length of the CDR3 is 15 residues. Trimming at V came to 2 bases and at J to 1 base, leaving 3 bases not matched to a gene. Germline V gene lookup returns CDR1 SGHVS and CDR2 FNYEAQ. CDR3 sequence (DNA): TGTGCCAGCAGCTTACTTCGGGGGGGCACAGATACGCAGTATTTT. As protein: CASSLLRGGTDTQYF.

The chain uses TRBV27 and TRBJ2-5; D gene uncertain. The germline CDR1 and CDR2 sequences are MNHEY and SMNVEV (reference sequence). This CDR3 region has 13 residues. The V end lost 6 bases, the J end lost 2 bases, and 10 bases lay between the germline ends. CDR3 sequence (DNA): TGTGCCAGCAGCTCACATTATCAAGAGACCCAGTACTTC. As protein: CASSSHYQETQYF.

This clonotype has ten or more counts. The chain carries TRBV27 and TRBJ1-5, with 11 bases lining up with TRBD1. The CDR3 length is 13 residues. The J segment lost 5 bases and the V segment lost 8 bases, leaving 2 bases of the junction unmatched. Germline V lookup: CDR1 MNHEY, CDR2 SMNVEV (reference sequence). For the CDR3, the DNA is TGTGCCAGCGGACAGGGGGCGGATCAGCCCCAGCATTTT. Residues: CASGQGADQPQHF.

This clonotype was picked up many times. The chain employs TRBV7-9 and TRBJ2-1; TRBD2 agrees at 7 bases. Per the germline V gene, CDR1 is SEHNR and CDR2 is FQNEAQ (reference sequence). The ends lost 1 base at V and 5 bases at J; junction bases unmatched: 8. This CDR3 region has 16 residues. This CDR3 is CASSLERTRRNNEQFF. In DNA, the CDR3 is TGTGCCAGCAGCTTAGAGAGGACTAGAAGAAACAATGAGCAGTTCTTC. Complete variable domain (other parts from reference TRBV7-9 and TRBJ2-1): DTGVSQNPRHKITKRGQNVTFRCDPISEHNRLYWYRQTLGQGPEFLTYFQNEAQLEKSRLLSDRFSAERPKGSFSTLEIQRTEQGDSAMYLCASSLERTRRNNEQFFGPGTRLTVL.

In the case of this clonotype: A read error may produce the germline difference seen at one junction end. The chain carries TRBV27 and TRBJ2-2; 8 bases line up with TRBD1. CDR1 and CDR2 (germline): MNHEY, SMNVEV (reference sequence). CDR3 length: 16 amino acids. CDR3 region: CASSPRTGFGAGEQFF. CDR3 sequence (DNA): TGTGCCAGCAGTCCCCGGACAGGGTTTGGAGCCGGGGAGCAGTTTTTT.

This clonotype was picked up many times. The J gene is TRBJ1-4, the V gene TRBV5-1; D unresolved. The CDR3 has 15 amino acids. Germline-derived CDR1 and CDR2 are SGHRS and YFSETQ. V was cut by 0 bases and J by 3 bases, with 9 bases left in between. The CDR3 nucleotides read TGCGCCAGCAGCTTGGCCGATGGATCTAATGAAAAACTGTTTTTT. It yields the protein CASSLADGSNEKLFF.

This clonotype was seen once. Being one base from a much bigger clone, this may be a read error. The gene calls are TRBV6-5 and TRBJ1-1; the D gene is possibly TRBD1 (5 bases). Trimming removed 3 bases at V and 4 bases at J, with 15 bases between. This CDR3 has 15 residues. Germline V gene lookup returns CDR1 MNHEY and CDR2 SVGAGI. CDR3: CASSYLSGGSTEAFF. CDR3 bases: TGTGCCAGCAGTTATTTGTCGGGGGGGAGCACTGAAGCTTTCTTT.

This clonotype was picked up many times. This sequence joins TRBV7-9 and TRBJ2-7; D uncertain. Trimming cost V 1 base and J 2 bases, with 9 bases left between them. This CDR3 region has 14 residues. CDR1 and CDR2 (germline): SEHNR, FQNEAQ (reference sequence). For the CDR3, the DNA is TGTGCCAGCAGCTTAGGTGGCAGGACCTACGAGCAGTACTTC. This gives the protein CASSLGGRTYEQYF.

This clonotype was seen at least ten times. This sequence joins TRBV29-1 and TRBJ1-2; D call uncertain. V lost 1 base and J 4 bases, leaving 16 bases between the germline ends. The CDR3 is 15 amino acids. The germline V gene encodes CDR1 SQVTM and CDR2 ANQGSEA. Written as DNA, the CDR3 is TGCAGCGTTGAAGCGGGTGGCAGTGGTACCTATGGCTACACCTTC. Residues: CSVEAGGSGTYGYTF.

This clonotype was seen ten or more times. This chain uses TRBV6-5 with TRBJ1-1, with D possibly TRBD1 on 5 matching bases. Trimming cost V 3 bases and J 5 bases, with 7 bases left between them. Germline lookup yields CDR1 MNHEY and CDR2 SVGAGI. The CDR3 length is 12 residues. This CDR3 is CASSYGGTEAFF. Written as DNA, the CDR3 is TGTGCCAGCAGTTATGGGGGAACTGAAGCTTTCTTT.

Details on this clonotype: This may come from a read error, since a much larger clone is one base off. The CDR3 loop is CASSLAASGRMSSYNERFF. For the CDR3, the DNA is TGTGCCAGCAGCTTGGCGGCTAGCGGGAGGATGAGCTCCTACAATGAGCGGTTCTTC. The rearrangement links TRBV5-4 to TRBJ2-1; 11 bases match TRBD2. This CDR3 spans 19 amino acids. Germline CDR1 reads SGHNT; CDR2 reads YYREEE (reference sequence).

This clonotype was seen a handful of times. The chain carries TRBV3-1 and TRBJ2-3, with no clear D. Trimming shortened V by 4 bases and J by 4 bases, and 9 bases separated the two germline ends. The CDR3 runs to 13 residues. CDR1 and CDR2 from the germline V gene are LGHDT and YNNKEL (reference sequence). The CDR3 sequence: CASSPPGSDTQYF. Here the CDR3 DNA reads TGTGCCAGCAGCCCCCCCGGGTCAGATACGCAGTATTTT.

As to this clonotype: Just one base apart from a much larger clone, this may be a read error. The rearrangement joins TRBV19 to TRBJ1-5, with D perhaps matching TRBD1 (5 bases). V lost 7 bases, J lost 5 bases, and 21 bases lay in between. This CDR3 is built from 16 residues. CDR1 and CDR2 (germline): LNHDA, SQIVND (reference sequence). The CDR3 DNA follows: TGTGCCAGTACCGATCGGCAGGCAGGGAGTCATCAGCCCCAGCATTTT. This gives the protein CASTDRQAGSHQPQHF.

As to this clonotype: This may be a read error: a much more frequent sequence differs by one nucleotide. The chain combines TRBV11-2 with TRBJ2-1; TRBD2 agrees at 8 bases. The V gene end was trimmed by 5 bases and the J gene end by 5 bases; junction bases not matched to a gene: 11. Germline V lookup: CDR1 SGHAT, CDR2 FQNNGV. CDR3 length: 16 residues. This CDR3 is CASSRVLAEPDNEQFF. CDR3 DNA sequence: TGTGCCAGCAGCCGCGTACTAGCGGAGCCCGACAATGAGCAGTTCTTC.

In regard to this clonotype: A read error may produce the germline difference seen at one junction end. The rearrangement uses TRBV13 and TRBJ1-1; no definite D call. This CDR3 spans 16 amino acids. Looked up from germline, CDR1 is PRHDT and CDR2 is FYEKMQ (reference sequence). CDR3 DNA sequence: TGTGCCAGCAGCCCATCCCCCGAGCCAAGGAACCCTGAAGCTTTCTTT. This gives the protein CASSPSPEPRNPEAFF.

This clonotype was counted ten times or more. The CDR3 DNA follows: TGCGCCAGCAGCCAAGACCCGGCTAGTTACTACGAGCAGTACTTC. It codes for CASSQDPASYYEQYF. V usage is TRBV4-3 and J usage is TRBJ2-7; D remains unclear. Trimming took off 0 bases at V and 3 bases at J, with 12 bases between the two ends. The CDR3 is 15 residues long. Germline CDR1 reads LGHNA; CDR2 reads YSLEER.